This T cell receptor beta chain was captured by sequencing in a study of cytomegalovirus exposure and HLA in healthy donors. V lost 0 bases and J 0 bases, leaving 6 bases between the germline ends. The CDR3 runs to 15 residues. Germline values: CDR1 MGHRA, CDR2 YSYEKL. PCR employed 60 Vbeta and 13 Jbeta primers. The table came from immunoSEQ multiplex PCR; TCRdb's copy has only in-frame clones and leaves some out. Among 110,000 to 150,000 clones, over 8% were seen once, and the ten largest hold over 1.5%. Sequenced input: PBMCs. This rearrangement joins TRBV4-1 to TRBJ1-5; D not certain. This sequence was found in a male donor in good health and CMV-seronegative. For the CDR3, the DNA is TGCGCCAGCAGCCAAGATCGGGATAGCAATCAGCCCCAGCATTTT. Amino acids: CASSQDRDSNQPQHF.